A single sample gave rise to the 19 T cell receptor beta chains below, sequenced in a study of T-cell reconstitution after alpha-beta-depleted transplantation in children. Unique molecular identifiers were used to barcode this TCRbeta library. Via MiXCR, TCRdb re-called the PCR reads, giving one row per CDR3 protein. The top ten hold more than 25% of the sample, which has approximately 1,000,000 distinct CDR3 sequences, about 29% seen once. The sample consisted of PBMCs, mostly from graft donor cells, taken 360 days after TCRalphabeta/CD19-depleted stem cell transplant. These receptors were taken from a boy under three years old who had a stem cell transplant for SCID, so the T cells may come from the graft donor.

The chain carries TRBV18 and TRBJ1-2; TRBD1 matches at 12 bases. This CDR3 spans 16 amino acids. With 3 bases clipped from V and 3 bases from J, the junction kept 5 bases outside the gene matches. Germline V gene data show CDR1 as KGHSH and CDR2 as LQKENI. The CDR3 loop is CASSPGTGGAYYGYTF. The CDR3 DNA reads as TGTGCCAGCTCACCGGGGACAGGGGGCGCCTACTATGGCTACACCTTC.

The chain has TRBV5-1 and TRBJ1-4; D gene unclear. The CDR3 has 14 amino acids. V lost 4 bases and J 4 bases, leaving 11 bases between the germline ends. Germline assignment: CDR1 SGHRS and CDR2 YFSETQ. CDR3 residues: CASSHGRGNEKLFF. The CDR3 nucleotides read TGCGCCAGCAGCCACGGACGGGGTAATGAAAAACTGTTTTTT. Based on the CDR3 plus reference TRBV5-1 and TRBJ1-4, the full variable domain is KAGVTQTPRYLIKTRGQQVTLSCSPISGHRSVSWYQQTPGQGLQFLFEYFSETQRNKGNFPGRFSGRQFSNSRSEMNVSTLELGDSALYLCASSHGRGNEKLFFGSGTQLSVL.

This clonotype was detected many times. The CDR3 loop is CASSQERYSPMNTEAFF. DNA of the CDR3: TGCGCCAGCAGCCAAGAAAGGTACAGTCCCATGAACACTGAAGCTTTCTTT. J is TRBJ1-1 and V is TRBV4-1; D gene unclear. CDR1 is MGHRA, CDR2 YSYEKL, per germline. The CDR3 runs 17 residues. V was trimmed by 0 bases and J by 0 bases, leaving 14 bases between them.

The J gene is TRBJ2-1, the V gene TRBV15; TRBD1 might be the D (5 bases). CDR1 and CDR2 from the germline V gene are LNHNV and YYDKDF (reference sequence). This CDR3 is built from 13 residues. V gave up 0 bases and J gave up 9 bases, with 9 bases separating them. CDR3 sequence reads: CATSRDQGSEQFF. In DNA, the CDR3 is TGTGCCACCAGCAGAGATCAGGGTAGTGAGCAGTTCTTC.

The chain couples TRBV29-1 to TRBJ1-1, with unresolved D. V was trimmed by 7 bases and J by 5 bases, leaving 17 bases between them. Germline lookup yields CDR1 SQVTM and CDR2 ANQGSEA. The CDR3 runs to 13 residues. As DNA, the CDR3 is TGCAGCGCCCTGGACGGTCTCCATACTGAAGCTTTCTTT. Encoded protein: CSALDGLHTEAFF. The full variable domain, with the rest looked up from reference TRBV29-1 and TRBJ1-1, is SAVISQKPSRDICQRGTSLTIQCQVDSQVTMMFWYRQQPGQSLTLIATANQGSEATYESGFVIDKFPISRPNLTFSTLTVSNMSPEDSSIYLCSALDGLHTEAFFGQGTRLTVV.

This clonotype was counted between two and nine times. V gene TRBV20-1 combines with J gene TRBJ2-7; TRBD1 agrees at 10 bases. The germline CDR1 and CDR2 sequences are DFQATT and SNEGSKA (reference sequence). Germline trimming cut 4 bases from V and 5 bases from J; bases unmatched to any gene: 5. The CDR3 runs to 13 residues. The CDR3 nucleotides read TGCAGTGCTAAGGACAGGGGGGGGAACGAGCAGTACTTC. Its translation: CSAKDRGGNEQYF.

V and J are TRBV4-1 and TRBJ2-7, with D unresolved. V was clipped by 0 bases and J by 7 bases, with 10 bases between them. The CDR3 runs to 13 residues. Germline lookup yields CDR1 MGHRA and CDR2 YSYEKL. The chain's CDR3 is CASSQEPSWEQYF. CDR3 DNA sequence: TGCGCCAGCAGCCAAGAGCCATCTTGGGAGCAGTACTTC.

This clonotype was counted a few times. DNA of the CDR3: TGCGCCAGCAGCTCCCAGGACCGGTTGAGCGGCTACACCTTC. Amino acids: CASSSQDRLSGYTF. The V gene is TRBV5-1, the J gene TRBJ1-2; D not resolved. In germline, CDR1 is SGHRS, CDR2 YFSETQ. The V end was cut by 3 bases, the J end by 8 bases, with 17 bases between. CDR3 length: 14 amino acids.

The chain links TRBV4-2 to TRBJ2-1, with 7 bases matching TRBD1. The CDR3 consists of 16 residues. The junction had 17 bases not matched to a gene; V was cut back by 0 bases and J by 15 bases. Germline V gene lookup returns CDR1 LGHNA and CDR2 YNFKEQ. CDR3 nucleotides: TGTGCCAGCAGCCAAGATGCGAGACAGGGCCTCCCATTGGGGTTCTTC. Its protein is CASSQDARQGLPLGFF.

The chain carries TRBV12-3 or TRBV12-4 and TRBJ2-5, with TRBD2 identical over 8 bases. Unmatched junction bases numbered 4, after V lost 6 bases and J lost 1 base. The CDR3 covers 14 residues. CDR3 sequence: CASRSAGGQETQYF. CDR3 coding DNA: TGTGCCAGCAGGTCTGCGGGGGGCCAAGAGACCCAGTACTTC.

This clonotype was recorded at least ten times. The chain uses TRBV18 and TRBJ2-7; 7 nucleotides agree with TRBD1. The trim removed 6 bases at V and 5 bases at J, leaving 4 bases unmatched. From germline, CDR1 is KGHSH and CDR2 LQKENI. The length of the CDR3 is 12 residues. The CDR3 sequence: CASSPTGDEQYF. In nucleotides, the CDR3 is TGTGCCAGCTCGCCCACAGGGGACGAGCAGTACTTC.

This rearrangement joins TRBV13 to TRBJ2-3; maybe TRBD2 (6 bases). Trimming took off 5 bases at V and 2 bases at J, with 14 bases between the two ends. CDR1 and CDR2 from the germline V gene are PRHDT and FYEKMQ (reference sequence). The length of the CDR3 is 15 residues. CDR3 bases: TGTGCCAGCAGCCCACGACTAGGGACCACAGATACGCAGTATTTT. Translated, it gives CASSPRLGTTDTQYF. The complete variable domain, with remaining parts taken from reference TRBV13 and TRBJ2-3, reads AAGVIQSPRHLIKEKRETATLKCYPIPRHDTVYWYQQGPGQDPQFLISFYEKMQSDKGSIPDRFSAQQFSDYHSELNMSSLELGDSALYFCASSPRLGTTDTQYFGPGTRLTVL.

This clonotype was detected a few times. This sequence joins TRBV27 and TRBJ2-5; 13 bases are shared with TRBD2. Germline V gene lookup returns CDR1 MNHEY and CDR2 SMNVEV (reference sequence). The CDR3 sequence is 17 residues long. J gave up 0 bases and V 10 bases, and 11 bases lay outside the gene matches. This CDR3 is CATWTSGGPLYQETQYF. Here the CDR3 DNA reads TGTGCCACCTGGACTAGCGGGGGCCCTCTGTACCAAGAGACCCAGTACTTC.

J is TRBJ1-2 and V is TRBV29-1; no clear D. Germline CDR1 is SQVTM and CDR2 is ANQGSEA. This CDR3 has 12 residues. The CDR3 spells CSCFSSDYGYTF. The CDR3 DNA sequence: TGCAGTTGCTTCAGCTCCGACTATGGCTACACCTTC. Full variable domain (rest looked up from reference TRBV29-1 and TRBJ1-2): SAVISQKPSRDICQRGTSLTIQCQVDSQVTMMFWYRQQPGQSLTLIATANQGSEATYESGFVIDKFPISRPNLTFSTLTVSNMSPEDSSIYLCSCFSSDYGYTFGSGTRLTVV.

This rearrangement joins TRBV10-3 to TRBJ2-7; D ambiguous. CDR1 and CDR2 from the germline V gene are ENHRY and SYGVKD. This CDR3 contains 16 residues. V gave up 0 bases and J gave up 1 base, with 13 bases separating them. CDR3 in DNA: TGTGCCATCAGTGAGTCGTTTAACGGAGCATCCTACGAGCAGTACTTC. Translating it yields CAISESFNGASYEQYF.

The chain links TRBV27 to TRBJ2-1; 11 bases align to TRBD2. With 7 bases clipped from V and 5 bases from J, the junction kept 4 bases outside the gene matches. CDR1 and CDR2 (germline): MNHEY, SMNVEV (reference sequence). There are 14 residues in the CDR3. The CDR3 sequence: CASKLAGDNNEQFF. As DNA, the CDR3 is TGTGCCAGCAAACTAGCGGGGGATAACAATGAGCAGTTCTTC.

V and J are TRBV4-3 and TRBJ2-3, with D perhaps matching TRBD1 or TRBD2 (6 bases each). The CDR3 runs 14 residues. Germline lookup yields CDR1 LGHNA and CDR2 YSLEER. V was shortened by 3 bases and J by 4 bases, with 11 bases between the two germline ends. The CDR3 DNA reads TGCGCCAGCAGCCAGGGGGGCTGGGCAGATACGCAGTATTTT. It is translated as CASSQGGWADTQYF.

V and J are TRBV18 and TRBJ1-2; weak D call: TRBD1 (5 bases). Trimming pared 1 base from V and 8 bases from J, leaving 17 bases between. The CDR3 extends over 15 amino acids. Germline V gene data show CDR1 as KGHSH and CDR2 as LQKENI. CDR3 residues: CASSPRSGNHRGYTF. The CDR3, as DNA: TGTGCCAGCTCACCACGGTCAGGGAACCATAGGGGCTACACCTTC.

At least ten counts were recorded for this clonotype. The V call is TRBV12-3 or TRBV12-4, the J call TRBJ2-1; no definite D call. The CDR3 sequence is 11 residues long. Trimming stripped 2 bases from V and 10 bases from J, with 6 bases between. Here the CDR3 DNA reads TGTGCCAGCAGTTTACTGGGAGAGCAGTTCTTC. It translates to CASSLLGEQFF.